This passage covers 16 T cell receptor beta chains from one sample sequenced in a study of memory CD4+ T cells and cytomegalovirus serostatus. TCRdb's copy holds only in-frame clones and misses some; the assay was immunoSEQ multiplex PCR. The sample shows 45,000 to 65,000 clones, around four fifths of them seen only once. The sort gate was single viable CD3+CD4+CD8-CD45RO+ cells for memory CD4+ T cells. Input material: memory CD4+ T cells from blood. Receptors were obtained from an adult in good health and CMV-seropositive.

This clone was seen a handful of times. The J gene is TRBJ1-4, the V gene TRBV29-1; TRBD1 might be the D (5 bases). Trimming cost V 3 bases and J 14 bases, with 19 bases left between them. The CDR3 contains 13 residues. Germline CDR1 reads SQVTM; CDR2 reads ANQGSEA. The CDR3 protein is CSVEGQGRTSLFF. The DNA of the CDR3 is TGCAGCGTTGAGGGGCAGGGAAGGACATCCCTGTTTTTT.

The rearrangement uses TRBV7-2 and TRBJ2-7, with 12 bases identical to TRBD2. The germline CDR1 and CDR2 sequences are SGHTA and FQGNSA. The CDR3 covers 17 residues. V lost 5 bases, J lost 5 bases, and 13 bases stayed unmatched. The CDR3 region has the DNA TGTGCCAGCAGCAGCCCTCTAGCGGGGGGGCCGGGACACGAGCAGTACTTC. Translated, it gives CASSSPLAGGPGHEQYF.

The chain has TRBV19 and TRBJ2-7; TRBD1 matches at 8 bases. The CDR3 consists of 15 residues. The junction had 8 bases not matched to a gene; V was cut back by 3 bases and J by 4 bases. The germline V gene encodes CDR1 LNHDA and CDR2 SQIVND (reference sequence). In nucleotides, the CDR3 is TGTGCCAGTAGTATCCAGGCAGGGGGCAGATACGAGCAGTACTTC. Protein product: CASSIQAGGRYEQYF.

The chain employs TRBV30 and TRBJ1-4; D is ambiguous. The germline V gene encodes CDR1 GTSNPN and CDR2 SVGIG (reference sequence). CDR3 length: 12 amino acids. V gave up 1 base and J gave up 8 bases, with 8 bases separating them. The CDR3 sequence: CAWSEIREKLFF. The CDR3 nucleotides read TGTGCCTGGAGTGAGATAAGGGAAAAACTGTTTTTT.

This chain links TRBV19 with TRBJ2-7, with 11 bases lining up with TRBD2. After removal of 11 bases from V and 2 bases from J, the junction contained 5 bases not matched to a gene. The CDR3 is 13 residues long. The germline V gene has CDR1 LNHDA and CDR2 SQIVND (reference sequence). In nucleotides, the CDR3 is TGTGCCTGCGGTAGCGGGAGGGCCTACGAGCAGTACTTC. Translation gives CACGSGRAYEQYF.

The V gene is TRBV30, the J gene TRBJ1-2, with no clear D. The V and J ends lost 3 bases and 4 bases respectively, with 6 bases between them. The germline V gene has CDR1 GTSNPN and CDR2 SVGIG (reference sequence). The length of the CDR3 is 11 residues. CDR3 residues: CAWRDGYGYTF. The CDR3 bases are TGTGCCTGGAGAGACGGCTATGGCTACACCTTC.

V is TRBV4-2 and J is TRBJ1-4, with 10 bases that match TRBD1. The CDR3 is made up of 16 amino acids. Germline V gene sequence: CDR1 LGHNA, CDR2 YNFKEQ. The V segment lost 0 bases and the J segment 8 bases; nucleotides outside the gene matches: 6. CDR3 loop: CASSQDTGQGEEKLFF. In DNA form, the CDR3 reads TGTGCCAGCAGCCAAGATACCGGACAGGGGGAAGAAAAACTGTTTTTT.

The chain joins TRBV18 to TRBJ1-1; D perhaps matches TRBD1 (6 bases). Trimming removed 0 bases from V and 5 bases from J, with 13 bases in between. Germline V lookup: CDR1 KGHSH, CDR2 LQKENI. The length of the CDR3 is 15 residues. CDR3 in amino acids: CASSPPSGAGTEAFF. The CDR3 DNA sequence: TGTGCCAGCTCACCACCCTCGGGGGCTGGGACTGAAGCTTTCTTT.

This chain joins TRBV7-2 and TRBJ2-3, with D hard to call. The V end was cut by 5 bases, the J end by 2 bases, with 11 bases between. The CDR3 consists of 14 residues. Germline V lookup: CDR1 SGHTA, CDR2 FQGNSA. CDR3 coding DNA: TGTGCCAGCAGCCCGTCCAAGGCCACAGATACGCAGTATTTT. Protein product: CASSPSKATDTQYF. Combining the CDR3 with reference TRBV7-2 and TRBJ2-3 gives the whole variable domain GAGVSQSPSNKVTEKGKDVELRCDPISGHTALYWYRQSLGQGLEFLIYFQGNSAPDKSGLPSDRFSAERTGGSVSTLTIQRTQQEDSAVYLCASSPSKATDTQYFGPGTRLTVL.

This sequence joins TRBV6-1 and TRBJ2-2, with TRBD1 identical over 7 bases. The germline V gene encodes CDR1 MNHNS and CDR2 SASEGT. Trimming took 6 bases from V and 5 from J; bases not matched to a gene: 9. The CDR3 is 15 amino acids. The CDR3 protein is CASSLIGGYTGELFF. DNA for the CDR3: TGTGCCAGCAGCCTCATAGGGGGCTATACCGGGGAGCTGTTTTTT.

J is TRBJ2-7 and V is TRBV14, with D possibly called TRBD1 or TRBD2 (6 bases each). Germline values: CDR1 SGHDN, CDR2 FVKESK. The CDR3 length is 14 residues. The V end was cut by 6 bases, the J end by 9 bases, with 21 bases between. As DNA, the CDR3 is TGTGCCAGCAGTCGCCAGGGGTGGACTACGGTGCAGTACTTC. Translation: CASSRQGWTTVQYF.

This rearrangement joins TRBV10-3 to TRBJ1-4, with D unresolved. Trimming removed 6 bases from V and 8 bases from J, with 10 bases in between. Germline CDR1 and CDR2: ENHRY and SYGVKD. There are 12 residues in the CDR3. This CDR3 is CAISPAGEKLFF. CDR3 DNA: TGTGCCATCAGCCCGGCCGGGGAAAAACTGTTTTTT.

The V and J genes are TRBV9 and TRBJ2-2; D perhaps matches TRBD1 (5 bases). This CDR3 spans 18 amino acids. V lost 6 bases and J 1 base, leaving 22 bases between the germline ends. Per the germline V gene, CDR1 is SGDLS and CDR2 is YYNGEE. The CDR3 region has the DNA TGTGCCAGCACCACTTATCTTGGACACAACCAGAACACCGGGGAGCTGTTTTTT. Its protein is CASTTYLGHNQNTGELFF.

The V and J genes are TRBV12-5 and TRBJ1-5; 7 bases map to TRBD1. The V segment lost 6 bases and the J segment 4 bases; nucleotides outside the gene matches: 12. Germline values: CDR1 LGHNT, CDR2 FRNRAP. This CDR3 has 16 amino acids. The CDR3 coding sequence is TGTGCTAGTGGAGGTGACAGGGTAGGAAATAATCAGCCCCAGCATTTT. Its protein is CASGGDRVGNNQPQHF. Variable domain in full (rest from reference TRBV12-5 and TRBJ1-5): DARVTQTPRHKVTEMGQEVTMRCQPILGHNTVFWYRQTMMQGLELLAYFRNRAPLDDSGMPKDRFSAEMPDATLATLKIQPSEPRDSAVYFCASGGDRVGNNQPQHFGDGTRLSIL.

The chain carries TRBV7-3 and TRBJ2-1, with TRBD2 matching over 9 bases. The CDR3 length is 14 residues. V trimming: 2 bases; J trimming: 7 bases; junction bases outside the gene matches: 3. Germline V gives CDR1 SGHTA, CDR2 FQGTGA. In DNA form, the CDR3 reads TGTGCCAGCAGCTTAGCGGGGGGGTTGAATGAGCAGTTCTTC. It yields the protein CASSLAGGLNEQFF.

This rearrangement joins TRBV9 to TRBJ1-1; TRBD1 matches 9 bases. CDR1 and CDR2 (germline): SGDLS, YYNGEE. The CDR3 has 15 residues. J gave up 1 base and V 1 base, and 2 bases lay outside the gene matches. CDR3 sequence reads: CASSVLGQGNTEAFF. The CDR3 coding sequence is TGTGCCAGCAGCGTACTGGGACAGGGGAACACTGAAGCTTTCTTT.